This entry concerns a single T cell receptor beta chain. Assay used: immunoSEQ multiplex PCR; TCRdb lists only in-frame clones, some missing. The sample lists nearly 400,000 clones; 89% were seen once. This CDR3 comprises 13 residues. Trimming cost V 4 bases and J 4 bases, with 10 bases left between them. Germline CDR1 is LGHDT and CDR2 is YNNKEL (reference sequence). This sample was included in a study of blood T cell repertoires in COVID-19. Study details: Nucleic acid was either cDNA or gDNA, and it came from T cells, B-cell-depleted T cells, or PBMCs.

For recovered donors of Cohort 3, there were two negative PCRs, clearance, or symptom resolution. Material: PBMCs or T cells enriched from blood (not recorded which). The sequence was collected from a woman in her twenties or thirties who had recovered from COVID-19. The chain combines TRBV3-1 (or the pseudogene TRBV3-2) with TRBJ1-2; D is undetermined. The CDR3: CASSLGEFYGYTF. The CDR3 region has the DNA TGTGCCAGCAGCCTCGGGGAATTCTATGGCTACACCTTC.